Shown below are 3 T cell receptor beta chains from a single sample sequenced in a study of blood T cell repertoires in COVID-19. The table came from immunoSEQ multiplex PCR; TCRdb's copy has only in-frame clones and leaves some out. Of about 260,000 clones in the sample, around 87% were seen once. Material: PBMCs or T cells enriched from blood (not recorded which). These receptors all stem from a woman aged 18-29 years who had recovered from COVID-19.

This rearrangement joins TRBV9 to TRBJ1-1; no definite D call. Germline values: CDR1 SGDLS, CDR2 YYNGEE. This CDR3 spans 13 amino acids. V was pared by 0 bases and J by 2 bases, with 5 bases between. The CDR3 loop reads CASSVVHNTEAFF. The CDR3 DNA follows: TGTGCCAGCAGCGTAGTACATAACACTGAAGCTTTCTTT.

The count of this clone is one. This rearrangement joins TRBV7-8 to TRBJ1-2; D unclear. This CDR3 spans 15 amino acids. V lost 1 base, J lost 5 bases, and 14 bases lay in between. Germline CDR1 reads SGHVS; CDR2 reads FQNEAQ. The CDR3 loop is CASSLERGSQYGYTF. CDR3 in DNA: TGTGCCAGCAGCTTAGAACGGGGAAGCCAATATGGCTACACCTTC.

The J gene is TRBJ2-7, the V gene TRBV20-1; tentative D call: TRBD2 (6 bases). Germline CDR1 and CDR2: DFQATT and SNEGSKA (reference sequence). The CDR3 runs 13 residues. The V end lost 3 bases, the J end lost 2 bases, and 11 bases lay between the germline ends. CDR3 protein: CSASRDSTYEQYF. The CDR3 DNA follows: TGCAGTGCTAGTAGGGACTCCACCTACGAGCAGTACTTC.